The 20 T cell receptor beta chains in this list originate from one sample, sequenced in a study of blood T cell repertoires in COVID-19. The repertoire was sequenced with immunoSEQ multiplex PCR; TCRdb's copy has only in-frame clones and lacks some. Altogether about 98,000 clones are present, 86% being singletons, with the ten largest covering under 13%. Material for sequencing was peripheral blood. These receptors all come from a man aged 50-60 years with acute or convalescent COVID-19.

This rearrangement joins TRBV2 to TRBJ2-1, with 14 bases identical to TRBD2. This CDR3 contains 17 residues. CDR1 and CDR2 (germline): SNHLY, FYNNEI. The trim removed 7 bases at V and 0 bases at J, leaving 5 bases unmatched. This CDR3 is CASKGLAGADSYNEQFF. DNA for the CDR3: TGTGCCAGCAAGGGACTAGCGGGAGCCGACTCCTACAATGAGCAGTTCTTC.

The chain couples TRBV5-5 to TRBJ2-2; 13 nucleotides agree with TRBD2. CDR1 SGHKS and CDR2 YYEKEE come from the germline V gene (reference sequence). CDR3 length equals 18 residues. Trimming removed 3 bases from V and 2 bases from J; junction bases left unmatched: 7. CDR3 sequence (DNA): TGTGCCAGCAGCTCGACCGGGACTAGCGGGATTAACACCGGGGAGCTGTTTTTT. Translating gives CASSSTGTSGINTGELFF.

This clone was seen once. J is TRBJ1-4 and V is TRBV5-6; 10 positions agree with TRBD1. V trimming: 4 bases; J trimming: 6 bases; junction bases outside the gene matches: 9. The CDR3 length is 16 residues. Looked up from germline, CDR1 is SGHDT and CDR2 is YYEEEE. The CDR3 coding sequence is TGTGCCAGCAGCCAAAGAAGACAGGGGGCATATGAAAAACTGTTTTTT. This translates into CASSQRRQGAYEKLFF.

The sample holds a few counts of this clone. V and J are TRBV6-5 and TRBJ1-2; TRBD1 matches 7 bases. CDR3 length: 13 amino acids. Germline V CDR1 and CDR2: MNHEY, SVGAGI. Losses at the gene ends were 0 bases for V and 10 bases for J; bases not matched to a gene: 5. CDR3 loop: CASSYSTGTDYTF. The CDR3 DNA reads TGTGCCAGCAGTTACTCGACAGGGACTGACTACACCTTC.

The chain combines TRBV12-5 with TRBJ2-1; TRBD1 matches 9 bases. There are 12 residues in the CDR3. Trimming cost V 7 bases and J 8 bases; bases outside gene matches: 3. From germline, CDR1 is LGHNT and CDR2 FRNRAP. The CDR3 DNA sequence: TGTGCTAGTGTACAGGGGGCCCATGAGCAGTTCTTC. Its translation is CASVQGAHEQFF.

The CDR3 region is CARLYRGGTDTQYF. Written as DNA, the CDR3 is TGTGCCCGCCTCTACAGGGGCGGCACAGATACGCAGTATTTT. The J gene is TRBJ2-3, the V gene TRBV27; 7 nucleotides align to TRBD1. Germline-derived CDR1 and CDR2 are MNHEY and SMNVEV (reference sequence). The CDR3 covers 14 residues. V dropped 11 bases and J dropped 1; count of bases not matched to a gene: 9.

DNA for the CDR3: TGTGCCACCGCAAGCGGTAGCTCCTACAATGAGCAGTTCTTC. This translates into CATASGSSYNEQFF. The gene calls are TRBV10-3 and TRBJ2-1; tentatively, D is TRBD2 (5 bases). Germline-derived CDR1 and CDR2 are ENHRY and SYGVKD. V shed 10 bases and J shed 0 bases, with 13 bases lying between them. The CDR3 consists of 14 residues.

This clone was seen just once. CDR3 region: CASSPTSGRAGEQFF. Here the CDR3 DNA reads TGTGCCAGCAGCCCGACTAGCGGGAGGGCCGGGGAGCAGTTCTTC. This chain joins TRBV11-2 and TRBJ2-1; TRBD2 matches at 14 bases. The CDR3 length is 15 residues. Germline assignment: CDR1 SGHAT and CDR2 FQNNGV. J lost 10 bases, V lost 5 bases, and 7 bases had no gene match.

The CDR3 here is CASSPGRASGHEQYF. CDR3 nucleotide sequence: TGTGCCAGCAGCCCGGGAAGAGCTTCAGGTCACGAGCAGTACTTC. The V call is TRBV7-9, the J call TRBJ2-7; D is perhaps TRBD2 (5 bases). Germline CDR1 is SEHNR and CDR2 is FQNEAQ (reference sequence). The ends were cut back, 5 bases at V and 5 bases at J, with 19 bases in the middle. This CDR3 has 15 amino acids.

The chain employs TRBV5-1 and TRBJ1-3; D gene unclear. The germline V and J ends were trimmed by 5 bases and 0 bases, with 6 bases remaining between them. The CDR3 has 13 residues. Germline values: CDR1 SGHRS, CDR2 YFSETQ. CDR3 nucleotide sequence: TGCGCCAGCAGTGAGTACTCTGGAAACACCATATATTTT. It specifies CASSEYSGNTIYF.

The V call is TRBV11-3, the J call TRBJ2-6, with a weak D call TRBD1 (6 bases). Between the trimmed V and J ends, which lost 1 base and 4 bases, there was a span of 11 bases. Looked up from germline, CDR1 is SGHNT and CDR2 is YENEEA. The length of the CDR3 is 16 residues. The CDR3 sequence: CASSLGQGSGANVLTF. CDR3 DNA: TGTGCCAGCAGCTTAGGGCAGGGGTCCGGGGCCAACGTCCTGACTTTC. The full variable domain, rest sourced from reference TRBV11-3 and TRBJ2-6, is EAGVVQSPRYKIIEKKQPVAFWCNPISGHNTLYWYLQNLGQGPELLIRYENEEAVDDSQLPKDRFSAERLKGVDSTLKIQPAELGDSAVYLCASSLGQGSGANVLTFGAGSRLTVL.

Concerning this clone itself: One junction end does not reproduce the germline sequence, and a read error may be involved. The chain has TRBV5-1 and TRBJ2-1; 8 positions match TRBD1. From germline, CDR1 is SGHRS and CDR2 YFSETQ. This CDR3 has 12 amino acids. The chain's CDR3 is CASSSPTGERIF. The CDR3, as DNA: TGCGCCAGCAGCTCCCCGACAGGGGAGAGAATCTTC.

This clone was observed once. The chain links TRBV30 to TRBJ1-5, with D uncertain. Looked up from germline, CDR1 is GTSNPN and CDR2 is SVGIG (reference sequence). There are 14 residues in the CDR3. Trimming stripped 0 bases from V and 6 bases from J, with 12 bases between. The CDR3, as DNA: TGTGCCTGGAGTGTGCAAGGAGGGCTTCAGCCCCAGCATTTT. This encodes CAWSVQGGLQPQHF.

The chain carries TRBV11-3 and TRBJ1-1, with 8 bases fitting TRBD1. V gave up 11 bases and J gave up 11 bases; unmatched junction bases: 10. Germline loops: CDR1 SGHNT, CDR2 YENEEA. The CDR3 totals 11 residues. This CDR3 reads CASSRQGSAFF. The CDR3 bases are TGTGCCTCCAGTCGACAGGGGTCGGCTTTCTTT.

This rearrangement joins TRBV6-5 to TRBJ2-1, with D unresolved. There are 15 residues in the CDR3. Per germline, CDR1 MNHEY and CDR2 SVGAGI. V lost 6 bases and J 4 bases, leaving 16 bases between the germline ends. CDR3 loop: CASSPAEVGYNEQFF. In DNA form, the CDR3 reads TGTGCCAGCAGCCCCGCGGAAGTAGGTTACAATGAGCAGTTCTTC.

CDR3: CASSPPQGTSSYNEQFF. The CDR3 DNA sequence: TGTGCCAGCTCACCCCCACAGGGAACGAGCTCCTACAATGAGCAGTTCTTC. The chain uses TRBV18 and TRBJ2-1, with D perhaps matching TRBD1 (6 bases). This CDR3 spans 17 amino acids. CDR1 is KGHSH, CDR2 LQKENI, per germline. V lost 3 bases and J lost 0, with 15 bases in between.

This rearrangement joins TRBV6-5 to TRBJ1-1; TRBD1 might be the D (5 bases). The ends were cut back, 7 bases at V and 7 bases at J, with 19 bases in the middle. Germline CDR1 MNHEY, CDR2 SVGAGI. The CDR3 extends over 14 amino acids. The CDR3 bases are TGTGCCAGCACCAGCCTGGGGGGAGGTAGTGAAGCTTTCTTT. Its translation is CASTSLGGGSEAFF.

V usage is TRBV5-4 and J usage is TRBJ2-1; D may be TRBD2 (5 bases). Germline loops: CDR1 SGHNT, CDR2 YYREEE (reference sequence). This CDR3 is 12 amino acids long. With 3 bases removed from V and 13 bases from J, the gap between germline ends came to 14 bases. DNA for the CDR3: TGTGCCAGCAGCTATATCCCAGCGGAACAGTTCTTC. It encodes CASSYIPAEQFF.

The V gene is TRBV7-8, the J gene TRBJ1-5, with 9 bases lining up with TRBD1. Germline CDR1 reads SGHVS; CDR2 reads FQNEAQ. With 4 bases clipped from V and 4 bases from J, the junction kept 5 bases outside the gene matches. This CDR3 contains 15 residues. CDR3: CASSSGQGLNQPQHF. In DNA, the CDR3 is TGTGCCAGCAGCTCGGGACAGGGATTAAATCAGCCCCAGCATTTT.

The gene calls are TRBV3-1 (or the pseudogene TRBV3-2) and TRBJ1-6; D unresolved. The germline CDR1 and CDR2 sequences are LGHDT and YNNKEL (reference sequence). This CDR3 contains 15 residues. Trimming took off 0 bases at V and 6 bases at J, with 9 bases between the two ends. CDR3 sequence (DNA): TGTGCCAGCAGCCAAGAGAGCCGCTTTAATTCACCCCTCCACTTT. Protein sequence: CASSQESRFNSPLHF.